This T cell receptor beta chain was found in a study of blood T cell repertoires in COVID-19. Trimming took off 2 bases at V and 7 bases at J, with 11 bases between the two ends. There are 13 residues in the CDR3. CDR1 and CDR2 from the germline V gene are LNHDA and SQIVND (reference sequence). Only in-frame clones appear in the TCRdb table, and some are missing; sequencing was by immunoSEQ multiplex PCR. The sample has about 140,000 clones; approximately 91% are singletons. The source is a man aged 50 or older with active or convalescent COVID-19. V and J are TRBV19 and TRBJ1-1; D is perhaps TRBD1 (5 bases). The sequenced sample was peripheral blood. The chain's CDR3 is CASSIRRGDEAFF. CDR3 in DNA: TGTGCCAGTAGTATACGACGGGGGGATGAAGCTTTCTTT.